The 18 T cell receptor beta chains below come from one sample, sequenced in a study of cytomegalovirus exposure and HLA in healthy donors (dated by TCRdb to 2015 to 2018). The library came from the immunoSEQ multiplex PCR assay. For the multiplex PCR, a mixture combining 60 forward primers for TCR Vbeta segments and 13 reverse primers for TCR Jbeta segments was used. Drawn from immuneACCESS, this table holds only the in-frame rearrangements with V and J called that TCRdb kept. Clones are partly lost; checked studies trace under half to an unresolved V gene and leave the rest unexplained. Across this sample there are 150,000 or so clones, with about 68% seen only once. Clones ranked in the top ten supply approximately 2.3% of the sample. Input material: PBMCs. The receptors come from a female donor in good health and CMV-seronegative.

The genes are TRBV20-1 and TRBJ1-2; D is unresolved. V was pared by 0 bases and J by 8 bases, with 7 bases between. CDR1 and CDR2 (germline): DFQATT, SNEGSKA (reference sequence). This CDR3 spans 11 amino acids. CDR3 sequence reads: CSARDARGYTF. CDR3 bases: TGCAGTGCTAGAGACGCACGGGGCTACACCTTC.

The rearrangement joins TRBV6-1 to TRBJ1-4; 7 bases line up with TRBD1. The CDR3 covers 14 residues. The ends lost 3 bases at V and 7 bases at J; junction bases unmatched: 5. Germline V gene lookup returns CDR1 MNHNS and CDR2 SASEGT. The chain's CDR3 is CASSELAGGEKLFF. The CDR3 DNA reads as TGTGCCAGCAGTGAGCTGGCAGGGGGTGAAAAACTGTTTTTT.

This clone occurred a few times. The rearrangement joins TRBV7-2 to TRBJ2-1, with D unclear. The CDR3 loop spans 13 amino acids. V lost 5 bases and J 13 bases, leaving 18 bases between the germline ends. Germline CDR1 is SGHTA and CDR2 is FQGNSA. This chain's CDR3 is CASSLPPNRGQFF. DNA of the CDR3: TGTGCCAGCAGCCTACCCCCCAACCGCGGTCAGTTCTTC.

The V call is TRBV19, the J call TRBJ2-1; 10 positions agree with TRBD2. There are 18 residues in the CDR3. Unmatched junction bases numbered 16, after V lost 5 bases and J lost 6 bases. Germline assignment: CDR1 LNHDA and CDR2 SQIVND (reference sequence). CDR3 in DNA: TGTGCCAGTAGTTCCTTCTCCTTTAGCGGGAGGCGTACCAATGAGCAGTTCTTC. Translation gives CASSSFSFSGRRTNEQFF.

The chain links TRBV18 to TRBJ2-3; possibly TRBD1 for D (5 bases). The CDR3 sequence is 15 residues long. The germline gives CDR1 KGHSH, CDR2 LQKENI. V lost 3 bases to trimming and J lost 0 bases, with 10 bases between them. The CDR3 DNA sequence: TGTGCCAGCTCACCCCCGACAGACAGCACAGATACGCAGTATTTT. Protein: CASSPPTDSTDTQYF.

Only one count was recorded for this clone. The J gene is TRBJ1-4, the V gene TRBV19, with TRBD1 as a possible D gene (5 bases). V lost 7 bases, J lost 10 bases, and 22 bases lay in between. Germline assignment: CDR1 LNHDA and CDR2 SQIVND (reference sequence). This CDR3 spans 15 amino acids. The CDR3 is CASIRGWDGGGKLFF. CDR3 nucleotides: TGTGCCAGTATCCGGGGGTGGGACGGTGGCGGAAAACTGTTTTTT.

The genes are TRBV13 and TRBJ1-2, with D hard to call. The CDR3 sequence is 12 residues long. Deletions cut 4 bases from V and 13 bases from J, with 16 bases between. Germline V gene data show CDR1 as PRHDT and CDR2 as FYEKMQ (reference sequence). CDR3 in amino acids: CASSSRHAGGTF. DNA for the CDR3: TGTGCCAGCAGCTCTAGACATGCTGGAGGCACCTTC.

The V and J genes are TRBV12-2 and TRBJ2-1; TRBD2 is the table's D call, not checked against the DNA. TRBV12-2 is a pseudogene locus. The CDR3 contains 18 residues. As DNA, the CDR3 is TGTGCAAGTCGCTTCCCGGATCATAGCGGGGTGGGGAACAATGAGCAGTTCTTC. Its protein product is CASRFPDHSGVGNNEQFF.

The chain employs TRBV7-8 and TRBJ1-3; 7 bases fit TRBD1. Germline V gene lookup returns CDR1 SGHVS and CDR2 FQNEAQ. The CDR3 runs to 15 residues. V lost 5 bases, J lost 1 base, and 5 bases stayed unmatched. The CDR3 region is CASSIEQGSGNTIYF. CDR3 DNA sequence: TGTGCCAGCAGCATAGAACAGGGGTCTGGAAACACCATATATTTT.

The chain employs TRBV6-1 and TRBJ2-1; a possible D gene is TRBD2 (7 bases). The CDR3 runs 17 residues. V lost 4 bases to trimming and J lost 4 bases, with 20 bases between them. Germline V CDR1 and CDR2: MNHNS, SASEGT. CDR3 DNA: TGTGCCAGCAGTGGGGGGGCCCGGAGGGGGGGATACAATGAGCAGTTCTTC. This codes for CASSGGARRGGYNEQFF.

This clone was detected once. V gene TRBV28 combines with J gene TRBJ1-5; tentative D call: TRBD1 (5 bases). This CDR3 contains 15 residues. V gave up 3 bases and J gave up 7 bases, with 16 bases separating them. CDR1 MDHEN and CDR2 SYDVKM come from the germline V gene. CDR3 amino acids: CASSFGWEGWQPQHF. The CDR3 coding sequence is TGTGCCAGCAGTTTCGGGTGGGAGGGGTGGCAGCCCCAGCATTTT. Full variable domain (rest looked up from reference TRBV28 and TRBJ1-5): DVKVTQSSRYLVKRTGEKVFLECVQDMDHENMFWYRQDPGLGLRLIYFSYDVKMKEKGDIPEGYSVSREKKERFSLILESASTNQTSMYLCASSFGWEGWQPQHFGDGTRLSIL.

The chain joins TRBV19 to TRBJ1-2, with D tentatively TRBD1 (5 bases). Germline CDR1 is LNHDA and CDR2 is SQIVND (reference sequence). V was clipped by 6 bases and J by 2 bases, with 10 bases between them. The CDR3 extends over 13 amino acids. In DNA, the CDR3 is TGTGCCAGTAGCCACGGGGGAAACTATGGCTACACCTTC. The encoded protein is CASSHGGNYGYTF.

The gene calls are TRBV15 and TRBJ2-1, with a tentative D call TRBD1 (7 bases). Looked up from germline, CDR1 is LNHNV and CDR2 is YYDKDF (reference sequence). There are 17 residues in the CDR3. V lost 0 bases and J lost 9, with 21 bases in between. CDR3 nucleotide sequence: TGTGCCACCAGCAGAGATCGGCGTCGACAGGGAGGCGGTGAGCAGTTCTTC. Amino acid sequence: CATSRDRRRQGGGEQFF.

V and J are TRBV6-4 and TRBJ2-2; D may be TRBD2 (6 bases). The CDR3 totals 14 residues. Germline V gene data show CDR1 as MRHNA and CDR2 as SNTAGT. The V end lost 3 bases, the J end lost 4 bases, and 9 bases lay between the germline ends. CDR3 loop: CASSEEGTTGELFF. The CDR3 coding sequence is TGTGCCAGCAGTGAGGAGGGAACCACCGGGGAGCTGTTTTTT.

V and J are TRBV29-1 and TRBJ2-3, with a possible D match to TRBD2 (5 bases). Per the germline V gene, CDR1 is SQVTM and CDR2 is ANQGSEA. This CDR3 spans 10 amino acids. Deletions cut 7 bases from V and 7 bases from J, with 9 bases between. CDR3 nucleotide sequence: TGCAGCGGGCGGGCAAATACGCAGTATTTT. Protein product: CSGRANTQYF.

This clone was observed a few times. This chain links TRBV28 with TRBJ2-3; D is unclear. V gave up 10 bases and J gave up 1 base, with 9 bases separating them. Per germline, CDR1 MDHEN and CDR2 SYDVKM. This CDR3 spans 12 amino acids. The CDR3 sequence: CATATGTDTQYF. As DNA, the CDR3 is TGTGCCACCGCCACGGGCACAGATACGCAGTATTTT. Together with reference TRBV28 and TRBJ2-3, the CDR3 gives the full variable domain: DVKVTQSSRYLVKRTGEKVFLECVQDMDHENMFWYRQDPGLGLRLIYFSYDVKMKEKGDIPEGYSVSREKKERFSLILESASTNQTSMYLCATATGTDTQYFGPGTRLTVL.

V is TRBV2 and J is TRBJ2-5, with a weak D call TRBD1 (7 bases). Germline assignment: CDR1 SNHLY and CDR2 FYNNEI. V shed 5 bases and J shed 1 base, with 26 bases lying between them. The CDR3 is 19 amino acids. Here the CDR3 DNA reads TGTGCCAGCAGTTGGGACAGCACGATGGGGGGAGCGGCCCAAGAGACCCAGTACTTC. Translating it yields CASSWDSTMGGAAQETQYF.

This chain uses TRBV29-1 with TRBJ1-3; the D gene is possibly TRBD1 (5 bases). V was pared by 4 bases and J by 5 bases, with 12 bases between. Germline CDR1 reads SQVTM; CDR2 reads ANQGSEA. The CDR3 covers 13 residues. The CDR3 DNA follows: TGCAGCGTTGGGACGGCAGGGAGAAACACCATATATTTT. As protein: CSVGTAGRNTIYF.